Presented here are 15 T cell receptor beta chains from one specimen sequenced in a study of T cells in Graves' hyperthyroidism and ophthalmopathy. Researchers amplified the TCR beta CDR3 regions from RNA transcripts. With the HTBI primer set, the TCR CDR3 went through a first round of RT-PCR. TCRdb re-derived calls from the multiplex PCR reads in MiXCR, one entry per CDR3 protein. Here the sample spans about 270,000 distinct CDR3 sequences, around 25% being singletons. The sequenced sample consisted of blood. The receptors originated from a woman in her thirties or forties with Graves' ophthalmopathy.

This clonotype was seen repeatedly, ten times or more. CDR3 protein: CASSPTRDAYEQYF. Here the CDR3 DNA reads TGTGCCAGCAGCCCAACTAGAGACGCCTACGAGCAGTACTTC. This sequence joins TRBV27 and TRBJ2-7; perhaps TRBD2 as D (5 bases). This CDR3 is 14 amino acids long. V was trimmed by 6 bases and J by 2 bases, leaving 14 bases between them. The germline gives CDR1 MNHEY, CDR2 SMNVEV (reference sequence).

This chain links TRBV11-2 with TRBJ2-7; tentatively, D is TRBD1 (5 bases). Germline V lookup: CDR1 SGHAT, CDR2 FQNNGV. The length of the CDR3 is 13 residues. The V end lost 0 bases, the J end lost 8 bases, and 11 bases lay between the germline ends. The CDR3, as DNA: TGTGCCAGCAGCTTAGAAAACGTGGGGCAGCAGTACTTC. Translating it yields CASSLENVGQQYF.

This clonotype was seen many times. This chain joins TRBV4-1 and TRBJ2-7; 10 bases agree with TRBD1. This CDR3 comprises 15 residues. Unmatched junction bases numbered 2, after V lost 2 bases and J lost 1 base. CDR1 and CDR2 from the germline V gene are MGHRA and YSYEKL. The CDR3 loop is CASSQRTGGSYEQYF. The CDR3 DNA reads as TGCGCCAGCAGCCAACGGACAGGGGGTTCCTACGAGCAGTACTTC.

This clonotype was counted many times. V is TRBV12-3 or TRBV12-4 and J is TRBJ2-3; D is uncertain. V shed 5 bases and J shed 6 bases, with 6 bases lying between them. CDR3 length: 11 amino acids. Here the CDR3 reads CASSRTDTQYF. The CDR3 DNA reads TGTGCCAGCAGTCGAACGGATACGCAGTATTTT.

The rearrangement links TRBV14 to TRBJ2-7; 7 bases are a match to TRBD1. The CDR3 contains 15 residues. CDR1 is SGHDN and CDR2 is FVKESK in the germline V gene. With 1 base clipped from V and 3 bases from J, the junction kept 6 bases outside the gene matches. The CDR3 sequence: CASSQGGGNFYEQYF. CDR3 DNA: TGTGCCAGCAGCCAAGGAGGGGGCAATTTCTACGAGCAGTACTTC.

The rearrangement uses TRBV20-1 and TRBJ2-7; 9 bases align to TRBD1. Germline CDR1 is DFQATT and CDR2 is SNEGSKA (reference sequence). The CDR3 runs 15 residues. With V trimmed by 2 bases and J by 5 bases, 10 bases remained unmatched. In DNA, the CDR3 is TGCAGTGCTAGATTTGATGGGACAGGGAAGCACGAGCAGTACTTC. It translates to CSARFDGTGKHEQYF.

This clonotype showed up many times. The gene calls are TRBV27 and TRBJ2-7, with TRBD1 matching 7 bases. The CDR3 totals 16 residues. Germline CDR1 MNHEY, CDR2 SMNVEV (reference sequence). The V gene end was trimmed by 3 bases and the J gene end by 2 bases; junction bases not matched to a gene: 10. The CDR3 bases are TGTGCCAGCAGTTTTATAGGGGGACAGAGAACCTACGAGCAGTACTTC. Encoded protein: CASSFIGGQRTYEQYF.

About this clonotype itself: This could be a read error, since a much larger clone is one nucleotide away. CDR3 DNA sequence: TGTGCCAGCAGTTTAGGCGACAGGGACCTCTCCGAGCAGTACTTC. Protein: CASSLGDRDLSEQYF. V is TRBV28 and J is TRBJ2-7; 7 nucleotides match TRBD1. Germline V gene sequence: CDR1 MDHEN, CDR2 SYDVKM. This CDR3 region has 15 residues. V lost 2 bases, J lost 6 bases, and 10 bases stayed unmatched.

The sample holds many counts of this clonotype. The rearrangement joins TRBV6-1 to TRBJ1-5; D remains unclear. This CDR3 comprises 14 residues. Germline CDR1 is MNHNS and CDR2 is SASEGT. Between the trimmed V and J ends, which lost 1 base and 6 bases, there was a span of 10 bases. The CDR3: CASSEVGLGQPQHF. The CDR3 nucleotides are TGTGCCAGCAGTGAAGTGGGCCTGGGTCAGCCCCAGCATTTT.

About this clonotype: One end of the junction varies from germline; a read error may be responsible. This chain uses TRBV24-1 with TRBJ2-5; TRBD2 matches at 12 bases. This CDR3 is 16 amino acids long. Germline values: CDR1 KGHDR, CDR2 SFDVKD. CDR3 nucleotides: TGTGCCAGCAGTTATCCTAGCGGGAGGGTCGGTGAGACCCAGTACTTC. It translates to CASSYPSGRVGETQYF.

V gene TRBV27 combines with J gene TRBJ1-1, with a weak D call TRBD1 (5 bases). V was clipped by 6 bases and J by 1 base, with 15 bases between them. The CDR3 length is 15 residues. The V gene's germline CDR1 is MNHEY and CDR2 SMNVEV (reference sequence). The CDR3: CASRIGAGRNTEAFF. The CDR3 DNA reads TGTGCCAGCAGGATAGGGGCGGGAAGGAACACTGAAGCTTTCTTT.

The J gene is TRBJ2-7, the V gene TRBV19, with D tentatively TRBD1 (6 bases). The V end was cut by 3 bases, the J end by 4 bases, with 16 bases between. The CDR3 spans 15 residues. Looked up from germline, CDR1 is LNHDA and CDR2 is SQIVND (reference sequence). The CDR3 is CASSIMGPGEYEQYF. The CDR3 bases are TGTGCCAGTAGTATCATGGGGCCAGGGGAGTACGAGCAGTACTTC. The full variable domain, its missing parts supplied by reference TRBV19 and TRBJ2-7, is DGGITQSPKYLFRKEGQNVTLSCEQNLNHDAMYWYRQDPGQGLRLIYYSQIVNDFQKGDIAEGYSVSREKKESFPLTVTSAQKNPTAFYLCASSIMGPGEYEQYFGPGTRLTVT.

The genes are TRBV11-2 and TRBJ2-5; 8 bases are shared with TRBD2. Germline V gives CDR1 SGHAT, CDR2 FQNNGV. V lost 0 bases and J lost 3; bases outside the gene matches: 15. The CDR3 is made up of 19 amino acids. Here the CDR3 reads CASSLELWTSRASEETQYF. The CDR3 nucleotides are TGTGCCAGCAGCTTAGAGTTATGGACTAGCCGAGCGTCTGAAGAGACCCAGTACTTC.

The gene calls are TRBV28 and TRBJ2-2; 7 bases are a match to TRBD2. Unmatched junction bases numbered 6, after V lost 3 bases and J lost 5 bases. Germline V CDR1 and CDR2: MDHEN, SYDVKM. This CDR3 comprises 15 residues. CDR3 sequence: CASSLAGAGTGELFF. The DNA of the CDR3 is TGTGCCAGCAGTTTGGCGGGAGCGGGAACCGGGGAGCTGTTTTTT.

The CDR3 reads CASSILNTEAFF. CDR3 bases: TGTGCCAGTAGTATTTTGAACACTGAAGCTTTCTTT. The chain has TRBV19 and TRBJ1-1, with D hard to call. V dropped 3 bases and J dropped 0 bases, with 2 bases sitting between them. This CDR3 has 12 residues. CDR1 is LNHDA, CDR2 SQIVND, per germline (reference sequence).